The following is a T cell receptor (beta chain) sequence with its context. A few counts support this clone. The antigen it binds to is not known. Per-nucleotide qualities are absent, and no much larger clonotype sits a single base away. This sample was included in a study of blood T cell repertoires in COVID-19 (dated by TCRdb to the early 2020s). About the full investigation: Samples from collaborators originated in the United States, Italy and Spain and spanned both the acute and convalescent phases of COVID-19. The prospective study material was composed of cDNA or gDNA derived from T cells, B-cell-depleted T cells, or PBMCs. Subjects who had been exposed to COVID-19, were actively infected with it, or had recovered from it provided the deeply sampled blood TCRbeta repertoires that made up the dataset. The repertoires were made available in a free public database intended to serve as a resource for research on the immune response to SARS-CoV-2. The samples were drawn from two sources: the first 160 participants of the ongoing ImmuneRACE study, and 1,200 or so subjects contributed by 6 global collaborators. Nearly every sample came with metadata listing a de-identified subject ID, COVID-19 status, age in years and sex. Where available, HLA class I and class II types were taken from metadata supplied by the sample provider and were not determined by assay-based typing. What the work shows at the level of the full study, not this receptor alone: The amount of clinical and demographic metadata varied by source and participant and was provided uncurated.

The V end gives up 3 bases and the J end 6 bases, leaving 16 bases in the junction not matched to a gene. From its cysteine to its phenylalanine, the CDR3 spans 18 amino acids. The entry retains the CDR3 DNA only, 54 bases that are in frame from base 1. Looking up the germline V gene yields CDR1 SGHDT and CDR2 YYEEEE. The immunoSEQ Assay, a bias-controlled multiplex PCR, was used to amplify TCRbeta CDR3 regions from genomic DNA. Per the original workflow: Within the assay, amplification of reference gene primers was used to estimate how many nucleated cells each sample contained. Sequence reads were collapsed and filtered to measure the absolute abundance of every unique TCRbeta CDR3 rearrangement. Productive Simpson clonality was computed per sample as the square root of Simpson's diversity index over productive rearrangements. TCRdb holds this immuneACCESS table with in-frame rearrangements only. Some clones are missing; in checked studies, unresolved V genes explain under half, and the rest has no known cause. That table furnishes V, J and clone size, whereas the DNA furnished D and trimming. The sample table shows about 59,000 clones, and around 80% are seen once. The top ten hold about 7.1% of the sample.

Each collaborating institution followed its own protocols to collect whole blood in K2EDTA tubes. For TCRbeta analysis, collaborators shipped samples as frozen whole blood, isolated PBMCs, or DNA extracted from either of those sample types. Material: peripheral blood. This receptor was identified in a man in his 60s with acute or convalescent COVID-19. The chain couples TRBV5-6 to TRBJ1-5, with 9 bases in between that match TRBD1. This receptor carries the CDR3 CASSYGTGSSVVGQPQHF. Read as DNA, the sequence is TGTGCCAGCAGCTACGGGACAGGGTCTTCGGTAGTGGGTCAGCCCCAGCATTTT.